The 6 T cell receptor beta chains presented below share a single source sample, sequenced in a study of T cell repertoires in cytomegalovirus infection. For these receptors, no antigen is known. MiXCR, run by TCRdb on the reads, gives a single entry per CDR3 protein. Of about half a million distinct CDR3 sequences in the sample, more than 30% were seen once. Here the sequenced sample was cultured PBMCs, taken from culture after CMV antigen stimulation. These receptors all stem from a human donor in good health (CMV status not recorded). Some clones in this sample may be carry-over from other donors' samples.

The chain uses TRBV11-2 and TRBJ2-7; D gene unclear. Germline V gene lookup returns CDR1 SGHAT and CDR2 FQNNGV. V was cut by 0 bases and J by 0 bases, with 9 bases left in between. The CDR3 consists of 15 residues. The CDR3 loop reads CASSLDGYPSYEQYV. The CDR3 DNA follows: TGTGCCAGCAGCTTAGATGGCTACCCCTCCTACGAGCAGTACGTC.

This clonotype was found many times. The chain couples TRBV7-2 to TRBJ1-6; D remains unclear. The CDR3 contains 13 residues. From germline, CDR1 is SGHTA and CDR2 FQGNSA. The V gene lost 1 base and the J gene lost 10 bases, with 8 bases spanning the gap. CDR3 nucleotide sequence: TGTGCCAGCAGCTTAGGCCCGGAATCACCCCTCCACTTT. Its protein is CASSLGPESPLHF.

This clonotype was seen ten or more times. The rearrangement uses TRBV7-2 and TRBJ2-3, with TRBD1 identical over 8 bases. Unmatched junction bases numbered 6, after V lost 5 bases and J lost 2 bases. Germline V gene lookup returns CDR1 SGHTA and CDR2 FQGNSA. This CDR3 has 15 residues. As DNA, the CDR3 is TGTGCCAGCAGCCCAAGGACAGGGCTCACAGATACGCAGTATTTT. This codes for CASSPRTGLTDTQYF.

The chain carries TRBV7-2 and TRBJ2-2, with D possibly TRBD1 on 6 matching bases. The V and J ends lost 6 bases and 5 bases respectively, with 16 bases between them. The CDR3 loop spans 15 amino acids. Germline values: CDR1 SGHTA, CDR2 FQGNSA. Here the CDR3 reads CASSLRTDLTGELFF. The DNA for the CDR3 is TGTGCCAGCAGTTTGAGGACAGATTTAACCGGGGAGCTGTTTTTT.

The chain links TRBV7-9 to TRBJ1-3, with D maybe TRBD1 (5 bases). The CDR3 covers 13 residues. The V end lost 11 bases, the J end lost 0 bases, and 11 bases lay between the germline ends. The germline V gene encodes CDR1 SEHNR and CDR2 FQNEAQ (reference sequence). The chain's CDR3 is CADGHSSGNTIYF. The CDR3, as DNA: TGTGCCGACGGACACAGCTCTGGAAACACCATATATTTT.

This rearrangement joins TRBV29-1 to TRBJ2-1; 9 bases fit TRBD2. Germline lookup yields CDR1 SQVTM and CDR2 ANQGSEA. V dropped 3 bases and J dropped 4; count of bases not matched to a gene: 13. The CDR3 extends over 17 amino acids. In DNA form, the CDR3 reads TGCAGCGTTGAGGGCGGGAGGGCCTCTAGGCGATACAATGAGCAGTTCTTC. Residues: CSVEGGRASRRYNEQFF.